Given below is one T cell receptor beta chain in context. Sequencing was performed with immunoSEQ multiplex PCR; in TCRdb, only in-frame clones are kept and a portion is missing. The data show under 80,000 clones, with more than 80% seen just once and roughly 6.8% held by the top ten. The source of the sample is a study of blood T cell repertoires in COVID-19. Germline V lookup: CDR1 SEHNR, CDR2 FQNEAQ (reference sequence). This CDR3 is built from 15 residues. V lost 3 bases and J lost 3, with 13 bases in between. This chain connects TRBV7-9 to TRBJ2-3; TRBD2 is a possible D gene (5 bases). This clonotype was sampled from an elderly woman with active COVID-19. Sequencing was performed on peripheral blood. The CDR3 reads CASSFRGDGTDTQYF. The CDR3, as DNA: TGTGCCAGCAGCTTCCGGGGAGATGGAACAGATACGCAGTATTTT. The variable domain in full, completed from reference TRBV7-9 and TRBJ2-3, reads DTGVSQNPRHKITKRGQNVTFRCDPISEHNRLYWYRQTLGQGPEFLTYFQNEAQLEKSRLLSDRFSAERPKGSFSTLEIQRTEQGDSAMYLCASSFRGDGTDTQYFGPGTRLTVL.